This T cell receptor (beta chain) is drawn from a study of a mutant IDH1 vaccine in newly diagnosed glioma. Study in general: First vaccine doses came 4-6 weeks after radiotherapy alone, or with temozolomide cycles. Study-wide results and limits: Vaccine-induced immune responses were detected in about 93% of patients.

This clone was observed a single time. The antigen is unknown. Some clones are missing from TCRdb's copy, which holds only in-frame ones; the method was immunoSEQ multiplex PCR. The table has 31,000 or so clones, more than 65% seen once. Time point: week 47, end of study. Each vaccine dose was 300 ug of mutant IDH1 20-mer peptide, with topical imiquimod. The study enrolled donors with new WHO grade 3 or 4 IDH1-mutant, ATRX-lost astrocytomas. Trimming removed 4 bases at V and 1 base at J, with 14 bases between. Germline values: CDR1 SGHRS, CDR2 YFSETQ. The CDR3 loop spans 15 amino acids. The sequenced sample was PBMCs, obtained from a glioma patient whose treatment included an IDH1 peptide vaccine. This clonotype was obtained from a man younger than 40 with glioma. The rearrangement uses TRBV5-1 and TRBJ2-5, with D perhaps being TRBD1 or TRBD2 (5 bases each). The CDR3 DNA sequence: TGCGCCAGCAGCGAACAATTGGGGGTCCAAGAGACCCAGTACTTC. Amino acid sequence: CASSEQLGVQETQYF.